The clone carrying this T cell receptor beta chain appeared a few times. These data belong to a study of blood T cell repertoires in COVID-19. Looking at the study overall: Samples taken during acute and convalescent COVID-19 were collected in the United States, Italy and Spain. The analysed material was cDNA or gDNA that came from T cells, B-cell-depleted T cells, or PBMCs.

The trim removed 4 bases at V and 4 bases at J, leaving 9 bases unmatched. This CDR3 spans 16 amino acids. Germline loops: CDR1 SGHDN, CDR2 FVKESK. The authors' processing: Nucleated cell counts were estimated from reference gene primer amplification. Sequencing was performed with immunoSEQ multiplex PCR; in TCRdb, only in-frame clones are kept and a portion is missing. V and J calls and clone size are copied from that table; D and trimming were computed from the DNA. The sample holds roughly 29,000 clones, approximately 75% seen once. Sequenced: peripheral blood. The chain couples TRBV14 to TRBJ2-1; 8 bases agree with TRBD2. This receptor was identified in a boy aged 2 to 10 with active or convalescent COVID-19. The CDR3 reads CASSPTSGRGYNEQFF. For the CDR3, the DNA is TGTGCCAGCAGCCCTACTAGCGGAAGAGGGTACAATGAGCAGTTCTTC.